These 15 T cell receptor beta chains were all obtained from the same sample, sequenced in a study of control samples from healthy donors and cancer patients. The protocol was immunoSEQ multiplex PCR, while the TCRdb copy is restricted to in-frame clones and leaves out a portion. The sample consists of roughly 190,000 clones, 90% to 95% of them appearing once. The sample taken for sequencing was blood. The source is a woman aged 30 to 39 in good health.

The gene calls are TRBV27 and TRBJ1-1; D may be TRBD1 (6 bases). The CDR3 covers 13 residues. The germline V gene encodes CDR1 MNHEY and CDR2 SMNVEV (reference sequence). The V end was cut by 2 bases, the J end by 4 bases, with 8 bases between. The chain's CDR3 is CASSLGRGTEAFF. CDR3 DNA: TGTGCCAGCAGTTTAGGCAGGGGCACTGAAGCTTTCTTT.

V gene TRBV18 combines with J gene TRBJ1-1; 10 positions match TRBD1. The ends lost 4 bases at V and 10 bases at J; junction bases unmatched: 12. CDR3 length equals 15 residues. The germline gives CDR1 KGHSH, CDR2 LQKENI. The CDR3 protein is CASSLPPDRGRVAFF. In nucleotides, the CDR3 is TGTGCCAGCTCACTTCCCCCTGACAGGGGGCGAGTAGCTTTCTTT.

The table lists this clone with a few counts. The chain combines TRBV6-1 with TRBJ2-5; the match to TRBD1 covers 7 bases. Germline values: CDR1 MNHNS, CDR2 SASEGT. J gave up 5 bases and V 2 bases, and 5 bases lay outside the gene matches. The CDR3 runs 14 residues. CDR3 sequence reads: CASSETGVWETQYF. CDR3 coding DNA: TGTGCCAGCAGTGAAACAGGGGTGTGGGAGACCCAGTACTTC.

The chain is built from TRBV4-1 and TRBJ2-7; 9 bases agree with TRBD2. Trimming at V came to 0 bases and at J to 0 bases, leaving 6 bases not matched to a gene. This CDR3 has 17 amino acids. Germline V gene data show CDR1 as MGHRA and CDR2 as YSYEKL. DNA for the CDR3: TGCGCCAGCAGCCAAGAGCGCGGGAGGGGAAGCTCCTACGAGCAGTACTTC. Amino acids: CASSQERGRGSSYEQYF.

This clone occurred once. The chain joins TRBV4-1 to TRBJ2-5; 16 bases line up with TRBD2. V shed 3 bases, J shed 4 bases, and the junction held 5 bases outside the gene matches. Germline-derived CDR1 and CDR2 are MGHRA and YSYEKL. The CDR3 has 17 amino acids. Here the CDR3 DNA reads TGCGCCAGCAGCCAGGGACTAGCGGGGGGGCCTGGAGAGACCCAGTACTTC. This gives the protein CASSQGLAGGPGETQYF.

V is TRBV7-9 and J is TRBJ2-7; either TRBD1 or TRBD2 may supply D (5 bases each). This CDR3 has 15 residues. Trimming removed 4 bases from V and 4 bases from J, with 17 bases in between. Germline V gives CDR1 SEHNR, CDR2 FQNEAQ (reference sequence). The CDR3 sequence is CASSSGTRSSYEQYF. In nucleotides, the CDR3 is TGTGCCAGCAGCTCCGGGACGCGGTCGTCGTACGAGCAGTACTTC.

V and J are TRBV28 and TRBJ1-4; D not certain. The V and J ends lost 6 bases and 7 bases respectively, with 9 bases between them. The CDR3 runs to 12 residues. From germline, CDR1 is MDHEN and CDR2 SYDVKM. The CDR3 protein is CASRYSREKLFF. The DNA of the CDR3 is TGTGCCAGCAGGTACTCGCGTGAAAAACTGTTTTTT.

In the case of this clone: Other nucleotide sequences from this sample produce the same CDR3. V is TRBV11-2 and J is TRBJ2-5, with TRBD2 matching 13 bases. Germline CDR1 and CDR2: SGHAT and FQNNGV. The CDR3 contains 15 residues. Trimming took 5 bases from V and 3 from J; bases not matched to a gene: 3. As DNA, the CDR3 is TGTGCCAGCAGCCCCGGACTAGCGGGGGAAGAGACCCAGTACTTC. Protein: CASSPGLAGEETQYF. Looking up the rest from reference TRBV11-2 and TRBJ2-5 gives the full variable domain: EAGVAQSPRYKIIEKRQSVAFWCNPISGHATLYWYQQILGQGPKLLIQFQNNGVVDDSQLPKDRFSAERLKGVDSTLKIQPAKLEDSAVYLCASSPGLAGEETQYFGPGTRLLVL.

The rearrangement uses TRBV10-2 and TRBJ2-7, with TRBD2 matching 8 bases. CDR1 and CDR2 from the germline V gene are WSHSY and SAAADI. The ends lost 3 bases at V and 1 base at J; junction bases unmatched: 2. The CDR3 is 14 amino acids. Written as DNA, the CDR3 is TGCGCCAGCAGTGACCCTAGCGGGTCCTACGAGCAGTACTTC. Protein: CASSDPSGSYEQYF.

The chain's CDR3 is CASSQGGFYGYTF. In nucleotides, the CDR3 is TGCGCCAGCAGCCAAGGGGGGTTCTATGGCTACACCTTC. This chain uses TRBV4-1 with TRBJ1-2; the D gene is possibly TRBD1 (5 bases). The germline V gene has CDR1 MGHRA and CDR2 YSYEKL. V was cut by 1 base and J by 4 bases, with 7 bases left in between. The CDR3 consists of 13 residues.

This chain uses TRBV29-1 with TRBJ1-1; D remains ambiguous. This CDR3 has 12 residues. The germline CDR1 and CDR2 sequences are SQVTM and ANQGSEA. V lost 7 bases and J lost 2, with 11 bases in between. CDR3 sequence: CSARTGNTEAFF. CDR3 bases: TGCAGCGCTCGAACTGGAAACACTGAAGCTTTCTTT. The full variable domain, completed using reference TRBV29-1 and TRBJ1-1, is SAVISQKPSRDICQRGTSLTIQCQVDSQVTMMFWYRQQPGQSLTLIATANQGSEATYESGFVIDKFPISRPNLTFSTLTVSNMSPEDSSIYLCSARTGNTEAFFGQGTRLTVV.

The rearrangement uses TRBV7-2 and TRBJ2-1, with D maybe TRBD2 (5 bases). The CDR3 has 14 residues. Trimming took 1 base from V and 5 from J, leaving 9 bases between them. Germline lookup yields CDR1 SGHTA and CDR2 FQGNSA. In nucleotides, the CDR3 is TGTGCCAGCAGCTTAGTTGCGGGTGACAATGAGCAGTTCTTC. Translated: CASSLVAGDNEQFF.

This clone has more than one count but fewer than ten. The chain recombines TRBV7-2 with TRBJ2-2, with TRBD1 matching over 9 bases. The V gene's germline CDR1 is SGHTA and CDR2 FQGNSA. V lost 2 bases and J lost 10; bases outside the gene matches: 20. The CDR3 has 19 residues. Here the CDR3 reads CASSLPGQGDRGAVSELFF. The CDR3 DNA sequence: TGTGCCAGCAGCTTACCGGGACAGGGCGACCGGGGAGCTGTTTCGGAGCTGTTTTTT.

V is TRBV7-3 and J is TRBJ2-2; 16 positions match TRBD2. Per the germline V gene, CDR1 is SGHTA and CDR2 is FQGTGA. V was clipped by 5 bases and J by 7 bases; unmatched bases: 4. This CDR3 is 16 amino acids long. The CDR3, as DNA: TGTGCCAGCAGCCCGGGACTAGCGGGGGGGCACGGGGAGCTGTTTTTT. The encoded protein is CASSPGLAGGHGELFF.

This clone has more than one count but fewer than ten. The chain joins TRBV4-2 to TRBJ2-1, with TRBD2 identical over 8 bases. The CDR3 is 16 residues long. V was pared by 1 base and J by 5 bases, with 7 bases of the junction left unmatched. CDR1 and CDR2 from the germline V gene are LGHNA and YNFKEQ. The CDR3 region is CASSQAGIGGDNEQFF. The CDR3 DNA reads TGTGCCAGCAGCCAAGCGGGGATCGGGGGGGACAATGAGCAGTTCTTC.